Below, 2 T cell receptor beta chains from the same sample are listed, as sequenced in a study of control samples from healthy donors and cancer patients. Repertoires were generated with immunoSEQ multiplex PCR, while TCRdb's copy carries only in-frame clones and drops some. The sample includes more than 70,000 clones, 85% to 90% of them seen just once. The sequenced material came from PBMCs. The receptors shown here come from a man in his sixties with lung cancer.

The chain employs TRBV5-1 and TRBJ1-2, with D hard to call. Germline V CDR1 and CDR2: SGHRS, YFSETQ. V was cut by 5 bases and J by 6 bases, with 11 bases left in between. The CDR3 spans 12 residues. The CDR3 DNA sequence: TGCGCCAGCAGTATGGACTCTCATGGCTACACCTTC. Translation gives CASSMDSHGYTF.

The genes are TRBV7-9 and TRBJ1-4; TRBD1 is a possible D gene (5 bases). The germline V gene has CDR1 SEHNR and CDR2 FQNEAQ (reference sequence). CDR3 length: 15 amino acids. V was trimmed by 5 bases and J by 7 bases, leaving 17 bases between them. DNA for the CDR3: TGTGCCAGCAGCGCCACGGGGGGTTTCAGTGAAAAACTGTTTTTT. Amino acids: CASSATGGFSEKLFF. Complete variable domain (other parts from reference TRBV7-9 and TRBJ1-4): DTGVSQNPRHKITKRGQNVTFRCDPISEHNRLYWYRQTLGQGPEFLTYFQNEAQLEKSRLLSDRFSAERPKGSFSTLEIQRTEQGDSAMYLCASSATGGFSEKLFFGSGTQLSVL.